This T cell receptor beta chain comes out of a study of memory CD4+ T cells and cytomegalovirus serostatus. The CDR3 covers 13 residues. The V gene's germline CDR1 is SNHLY and CDR2 FYNNEI. Trimming took 7 bases from V and 10 from J; bases not matched to a gene: 6. Using immunoSEQ multiplex PCR, the repertoire was profiled, and TCRdb retains in-frame clones only, with some absent. Among about 100,000 clones, 80% were seen once, and the ten largest hold approximately 4%. Single viable CD3+CD4+CD8-CD45RO+ cells were sorted as the memory CD4+ T cells. This receptor was taken from an adult in good health and CMV-seropositive. The specimen was memory CD4+ T cells from blood. The chain has TRBV2 and TRBJ2-1; TRBD2 agrees at 11 bases. This chain's CDR3 is CASMVVAGGEQFF. The CDR3 nucleotides read TGTGCCAGCATGGTGGTAGCGGGAGGGGAGCAGTTCTTC. Together with reference TRBV2 and TRBJ2-1, the CDR3 gives the full variable domain: EPEVTQTPSHQVTQMGQEVILRCVPISNHLYFYWYRQILGQKVEFLVSFYNNEISEKSEIFDDQFSVERPDGSNFTLKIRSTKLEDSAMYFCASMVVAGGEQFFGPGTRLTVL.